This TCR beta chain was identified during a study of shared clonotypes between healthy human individuals. Study results and caveats: Richness estimates generally favored naive over memory subsets. Non-shared clonotypes showed lower generation probabilities than clonotypes common to all four donors.

As handled by the study authors: In the immunoSEQ data, sequences were junction-only and lacked quality scores, so filtering differed. The method was immunoSEQ multiplex PCR; TCRdb's version includes in-frame clones alone and lacks a portion of them. That table supplies the V and J calls and clone size; D and trimming were determined from the DNA. This table holds over 1.4 million clones, roughly 97% found once. The count of this clone is one. Its antigen is currently unknown. This clonotype was sampled from a man aged 25 to 45 in good health. Specimen: naive CD4+ T cells sorted from blood. Stated subset: CD45RA+ positively selected.

DNA of the CDR3: TGCGCCAGCAGCTTGGCGGCAGGCCCAGATACGCAGTATTTT. This translates into CASSLAAGPDTQYF. The gene calls are TRBV5-1 and TRBJ2-3; no firm D call. The V end lost 0 bases, the J end lost 4 bases, and 9 bases lay between the germline ends. Germline values: CDR1 SGHRS, CDR2 YFSETQ. The CDR3 is made up of 14 amino acids.